This T cell receptor beta chain was sequenced in a study of shared clonotypes between healthy human individuals. Findings and limits, study-wide: The sharing of 4.5% to 5.5% of naive CD4 clonotypes was seen across a handful of donors.

Measured with immunoSEQ multiplex PCR; TCRdb has only the in-frame clones, and not every one. This repertoire shows some 2,100,000 clones, nearly 97% found once; its top ten account for approximately 0.13%. The V gene's germline CDR1 is SGHAT and CDR2 FQNNGV. Germline trimming cut 0 bases from V and 3 bases from J; bases unmatched to any gene: 3. The CDR3 runs 15 residues. Every donor, a Caucasian adult, lived in Nashville, Tennessee. Worth noting for this clone: Its antigen is as yet unknown. This sample also contains other DNA sequences that code for the same CDR3.

The material sequenced was naive CD4+ T cells sorted from blood. Subset meaning: CD45RA+ positively selected. This sequence was found in a man between 18 and 29 years old in good health. V gene TRBV11-2 combines with J gene TRBJ2-7, with TRBD2 identical over 9 bases. The CDR3 is CASSLELAGVYEQYF. CDR3 nucleotide sequence: TGTGCCAGCAGCTTAGAATTAGCGGGGGTCTACGAGCAGTACTTC.